The 27 T cell receptor beta chains below all came from one sample that was sequenced in a study of T cell responses to AZD1222 COVID-19 vaccine. TCRdb's copy holds only in-frame clones and misses some; the assay was immunoSEQ multiplex PCR. The table lists about 80,000 clones, 75% to 90% of them singletons, with roughly 3.1% in the top ten. Source: peripheral blood, taken 28 days after the second AZD1222 dose. The receptors were sampled from an adult who received the AZD1222 COVID-19 vaccine.

The rearrangement links TRBV9 to TRBJ1-2; 9 bases agree with TRBD1. In germline, CDR1 is SGDLS, CDR2 YYNGEE. This CDR3 spans 14 amino acids. V lost 3 bases to trimming and J lost 7 bases; unmatched junction nucleotides: 7. The CDR3 DNA reads TGTGCCAGCAGCGAGGGACAGGGTAGAAGTGGCTACACCTTC. Translated: CASSEGQGRSGYTF.

V usage is TRBV19 and J usage is TRBJ1-5; D may be TRBD1 (5 bases). The germline gives CDR1 LNHDA, CDR2 SQIVND (reference sequence). The CDR3 has 16 amino acids. The V gene lost 7 bases and the J gene lost 4 bases, with 20 bases spanning the gap. The CDR3 loop reads CASTLHVGVLNQPQHF. In nucleotides, the CDR3 is TGTGCCAGTACCCTACACGTGGGGGTTCTTAATCAGCCCCAGCATTTT.

This chain links TRBV7-3 with TRBJ2-3; 10 nucleotides agree with TRBD2. This CDR3 spans 16 amino acids. CDR1 SGHTA and CDR2 FQGTGA come from the germline V gene. V dropped 5 bases and J dropped 1; count of bases not matched to a gene: 6. The CDR3: CASSESSGSGTDTQYF. CDR3 DNA: TGTGCCAGCAGCGAATCTAGCGGGAGCGGCACAGATACGCAGTATTTT.

This chain links TRBV11-3 with TRBJ2-1; 7 bases are a match to TRBD2. Germline-derived CDR1 and CDR2 are SGHNT and YENEEA. This CDR3 comprises 13 residues. V was pared by 5 bases and J by 10 bases, with 8 bases of the junction left unmatched. The CDR3 DNA reads as TGTGCCAGCAGCAGCGGGACTCAGAGGGAGCAGTTCTTC. Its translation is CASSSGTQREQFF.

The gene calls are TRBV2 and TRBJ2-5; D gene ambiguous. Trimming cost V 4 bases and J 2 bases, with 11 bases left between them. Germline V gene data show CDR1 as SNHLY and CDR2 as FYNNEI. The CDR3 is made up of 14 amino acids. The CDR3 sequence is CASSVPDPQETQYF. In DNA, the CDR3 is TGTGCCAGCAGTGTTCCTGACCCTCAAGAGACCCAGTACTTC.

This chain joins TRBV2 and TRBJ2-7; D is unclear. Germline CDR1 and CDR2: SNHLY and FYNNEI. This CDR3 region has 12 residues. Trimming shortened V by 7 bases and J by 0 bases, and 7 bases separated the two germline ends. CDR3 nucleotides: TGTGCCAGCACACAGAGCTCCTACGAGCAGTACTTC. Its translation is CASTQSSYEQYF.

The V gene is TRBV4-3, the J gene TRBJ2-2; 10 nucleotides line up with TRBD2. The CDR3 loop spans 18 amino acids. The germline CDR1 and CDR2 sequences are LGHNA and YSLEER. Trimming cost V 0 bases and J 5 bases; bases outside gene matches: 9. This chain's CDR3 is CASSQDLAGGSRTGELFF. The CDR3 DNA is TGCGCCAGCAGCCAAGACTTAGCGGGAGGATCGAGAACCGGGGAGCTGTTTTTT.

The V call is TRBV10-1, the J call TRBJ1-5; 8 nucleotides align to TRBD1. The CDR3 covers 16 residues. Losses at the gene ends were 0 bases for V and 7 bases for J; bases not matched to a gene: 8. Per germline, CDR1 WNHNN and CDR2 SYGVQD (reference sequence). CDR3 protein: CASSESPTGEIQPQHF. The CDR3 DNA follows: TGCGCCAGCAGTGAGTCTCCGACAGGGGAGATCCAGCCCCAGCATTTT.

The V and J genes are TRBV25-1 and TRBJ1-1; D gene unclear. Germline lookup yields CDR1 MGHDK and CDR2 SYGVNS. The V end was cut by 5 bases, the J end by 8 bases, with 15 bases between. CDR3 length: 13 amino acids. The CDR3 DNA sequence: TGTGCCAGCAGTTCCCGGTTGGCGGCGGAAGCTTTCTTT. Its translation: CASSSRLAAEAFF.

This chain joins TRBV12-3 or TRBV12-4 and TRBJ2-7; TRBD2 matches 9 bases. With 7 bases clipped from V and 2 bases from J, the junction kept 3 bases outside the gene matches. The CDR3 spans 13 residues. This CDR3 is CASKAGGAYEQYF. As DNA, the CDR3 is TGTGCCAGCAAGGCGGGGGGGGCCTACGAGCAGTACTTC.

V and J are TRBV27 and TRBJ2-1; D remains ambiguous. The V gene lost 3 bases and the J gene lost 1 base, with 4 bases spanning the gap. The CDR3 contains 13 residues. CDR1 and CDR2 from the germline V gene are MNHEY and SMNVEV (reference sequence). The CDR3 is CASSLGSYNEQFF. In nucleotides, the CDR3 is TGTGCCAGCAGTTTGGGTTCCTACAATGAGCAGTTCTTC.

The chain recombines TRBV28 with TRBJ1-4, with 7 bases that match TRBD1. Germline CDR1 reads MDHEN; CDR2 reads SYDVKM. The CDR3 contains 13 residues. V lost 6 bases, J lost 6 bases, and 4 bases stayed unmatched. The CDR3, as DNA: TGTGCCAGCAGGCCCACAGGGGATGAAAAACTGTTTTTT. Translated: CASRPTGDEKLFF.

This chain connects TRBV4-1 to TRBJ1-2; 9 nucleotides line up with TRBD1. The CDR3 is 15 amino acids. Germline CDR1 MGHRA, CDR2 YSYEKL. Trimming removed 1 base from V and 4 bases from J; junction bases left unmatched: 4. The CDR3 sequence: CASSQVTGGIYGYTF. In DNA form, the CDR3 reads TGCGCCAGCAGCCAAGTGACAGGGGGGATCTATGGCTACACCTTC.

This clone was detected only once. The chain joins TRBV14 to TRBJ2-1, with TRBD2 matching over 10 bases. Trimming at V came to 0 bases and at J to 2 bases, leaving 4 bases not matched to a gene. The CDR3 consists of 17 residues. The germline CDR1 and CDR2 sequences are SGHDN and FVKESK. The CDR3 nucleotides read TGTGCCAGCAGCCAAGATGGTGGGACTAGCGCCTACAATGAGCAGTTCTTC. Protein product: CASSQDGGTSAYNEQFF.

The table lists this clone with a few counts. The V gene is TRBV10-3, the J gene TRBJ2-5; D is perhaps TRBD1 (6 bases). The CDR3 is 13 residues long. From germline, CDR1 is ENHRY and CDR2 SYGVKD. V lost 6 bases to trimming and J lost 0 bases, with 8 bases between them. CDR3 in amino acids: CAIRTGDQETQYF. CDR3 DNA sequence: TGTGCCATCAGGACAGGAGACCAAGAGACCCAGTACTTC.

This clone showed up just once. The genes are TRBV5-1 and TRBJ2-2; D is unclear. Trimming pared 5 bases from V and 2 bases from J, leaving 10 bases between. The CDR3 sequence is 14 residues long. Germline CDR1 and CDR2: SGHRS and YFSETQ. The CDR3 spells CASSPRFNTGELFF. The DNA of the CDR3 is TGCGCCAGCAGTCCCCGATTCAACACCGGGGAGCTGTTTTTT. Complete variable domain (other parts from reference TRBV5-1 and TRBJ2-2): KAGVTQTPRYLIKTRGQQVTLSCSPISGHRSVSWYQQTPGQGLQFLFEYFSETQRNKGNFPGRFSGRQFSNSRSEMNVSTLELGDSALYLCASSPRFNTGELFFGEGSRLTVL.

The V and J genes are TRBV2 and TRBJ1-5; D may be TRBD1 (6 bases). Deletions cut 8 bases from V and 0 bases from J, with 11 bases between. This CDR3 has 14 amino acids. The germline V gene has CDR1 SNHLY and CDR2 FYNNEI. The CDR3 coding sequence is TGTGCCAGCCGACAGGACTATAGCAATCAGCCCCAGCATTTT. Protein sequence: CASRQDYSNQPQHF.

V gene TRBV28 combines with J gene TRBJ2-1; D perhaps matches TRBD2 (6 bases). From germline, CDR1 is MDHEN and CDR2 SYDVKM. The V end lost 7 bases, the J end lost 0 bases, and 7 bases lay between the germline ends. CDR3 length: 13 amino acids. The CDR3 region is CASIGSSYNEQFF. The DNA for the CDR3 is TGTGCCAGCATCGGGAGCTCCTACAATGAGCAGTTCTTC.

This clone has a single count. The gene calls are TRBV28 and TRBJ1-2; D might be TRBD1 (5 bases). The CDR3 spans 12 residues. V lost 2 bases and J 8 bases, leaving 9 bases between the germline ends. Germline V gene sequence: CDR1 MDHEN, CDR2 SYDVKM. CDR3 nucleotides: TGTGCCAGCAGTTTAACGAGGGACGGCTACACCTTC. Translation gives CASSLTRDGYTF.

The chain couples TRBV18 to TRBJ1-6; the D is unclear. Per germline, CDR1 KGHSH and CDR2 LQKENI. The CDR3 has 16 residues. The ends were cut back, 6 bases at V and 7 bases at J, with 19 bases in the middle. CDR3 DNA sequence: TGTGCCAGCTCGCCGGCGTGGGAGTCGGGAAATTCACCCCTCCACTTT. Residues: CASSPAWESGNSPLHF.

The chain joins TRBV18 to TRBJ1-4; D unclear. Germline V lookup: CDR1 KGHSH, CDR2 LQKENI. V lost 2 bases and J 8 bases, leaving 9 bases between the germline ends. This CDR3 region has 13 residues. CDR3 sequence: CASSPGSLEKLFF. Here the CDR3 DNA reads TGTGCCAGCTCACCAGGGTCCTTGGAAAAACTGTTTTTT. The entire variable domain, with the rest obtained from reference TRBV18 and TRBJ1-4, is as follows: NAGVMQNPRHLVRRRGQEARLRCSPMKGHSHVYWYRQLPEEGLKFMVYLQKENIIDESGMPKERFSAEFPKEGPSILRIQQVVRGDSAAYFCASSPGSLEKLFFGSGTQLSVL.

The chain couples TRBV6-5 to TRBJ2-7; TRBD2 is a possible D gene (6 bases). Deletions cut 11 bases from V and 0 bases from J, with 11 bases between. Germline lookup yields CDR1 MNHEY and CDR2 SVGAGI. The length of the CDR3 is 12 residues. The CDR3 protein is CAAEGSSYEQYF. The CDR3 DNA reads as TGTGCCGCGGAGGGCAGCTCCTACGAGCAGTACTTC.

The V and J genes are TRBV6-2 or TRBV6-3 and TRBJ2-2; 11 bases align to TRBD2. This CDR3 spans 17 amino acids. Germline V CDR1 and CDR2: MNHEY, SVGEGT. Trimming removed 5 bases from V and 4 bases from J; junction bases left unmatched: 9. DNA for the CDR3: TGTGCCAGCAGTATAGCGGGAGGGCCCGATTTCACCGGGGAGCTGTTTTTT. This translates into CASSIAGGPDFTGELFF.

The chain has TRBV2 and TRBJ2-1; a weak D match, TRBD1 (6 bases). The CDR3 has 15 amino acids. Trimming took 0 bases from V and 8 from J, leaving 14 bases between them. Germline-derived CDR1 and CDR2 are SNHLY and FYNNEI. The DNA for the CDR3 is TGTGCCAGCAGTGAAGCCGGGACACGGGGCCATGAGCAGTTCTTC. Encoded protein: CASSEAGTRGHEQFF.

This sequence joins TRBV6-1 and TRBJ1-4; no clear D gene. Germline V gives CDR1 MNHNS, CDR2 SASEGT. Trimming took 3 bases from V and 4 from J, leaving 6 bases between them. The CDR3 is 13 residues long. Written as DNA, the CDR3 is TGTGCCAGCAGTGAGACGGATAATGAAAAACTGTTTTTT. It translates to CASSETDNEKLFF.

The chain combines TRBV18 with TRBJ2-1; 9 positions match TRBD1. Per the germline V gene, CDR1 is KGHSH and CDR2 is LQKENI. The CDR3 extends over 16 amino acids. Germline trimming cut 6 bases from V and 0 bases from J; bases unmatched to any gene: 6. In DNA, the CDR3 is TGTGCCAGCTCGCCCGGGACAGGGAGCTCCTACAATGAGCAGTTCTTC. This encodes CASSPGTGSSYNEQFF. Variable domain in full (rest from reference TRBV18 and TRBJ2-1): NAGVMQNPRHLVRRRGQEARLRCSPMKGHSHVYWYRQLPEEGLKFMVYLQKENIIDESGMPKERFSAEFPKEGPSILRIQQVVRGDSAAYFCASSPGTGSSYNEQFFGPGTRLTVL.

V usage is TRBV10-3 and J usage is TRBJ2-7, with D perhaps matching TRBD2 (6 bases). V was pared by 4 bases and J by 2 bases, with 9 bases between. The CDR3 length is 13 residues. Germline V lookup: CDR1 ENHRY, CDR2 SYGVKD. CDR3 DNA sequence: TGTGCCATCAGTGCGGGGGACCCCTACGAGCAGTACTTC. This gives the protein CAISAGDPYEQYF.